The sequence of this T cell receptor beta chain was determined in a study of T cell repertoires in cytomegalovirus infection. About the study: Public TCR beta signatures marked donors with CMV infection and the matching HLA. General observations from the study: In two of eight donors, the top clonotype was HLA-C-restricted CMV-specific. Public TCR beta family frequency separated CMV-and-HLA carriers, including in an independent cohort.

Comment on this clonotype: Its target is not known.

One entry per CDR3 protein results from TCRdb running MiXCR on the reads. The sample gives approximately 340,000 distinct CDR3 sequences, approximately 32% of which show up once; approximately 20% is in the top ten. Trimming cost V 5 bases and J 2 bases; bases outside gene matches: 10. CDR3 length: 16 amino acids. Germline CDR1 SGHVS, CDR2 FNYEAQ. The sample in question was cultured PBMCs, obtained from culture after CMV antigen stimulation. The chain joins TRBV7-6 to TRBJ2-3, with TRBD1 identical over 7 bases. The TCR originated in a human donor in good health (CMV status not recorded). Some clones in this sample may be carry-over from other donors' samples. The CDR3: CASSSRQGGTTDTQYF. CDR3 nucleotides: TGTGCCAGCAGCAGTCGACAGGGCGGAACCACAGATACGCAGTATTTT.